The 15 T cell receptor beta chains below all came from one sample that was sequenced in a study of T-cell reconstitution after alpha-beta-depleted transplantation in children. TCRbeta library construction was performed incorporating unique molecular identifiers. Each CDR3 protein is one row after TCRdb ran MiXCR on the PCR reads. The table includes around 500,000 distinct CDR3 sequences, more than 20% detected once. Sequencing used PBMCs, mostly from graft donor cells, obtained 360 days after TCRalphabeta/CD19-depleted stem cell transplant. The receptors stem from a boy under three years old who had a stem cell transplant for acute myeloid leukemia, so the T cells may come from the graft donor.

V usage is TRBV7-2 and J usage is TRBJ2-3, with a tentative D call TRBD2 (6 bases). Germline V gene data show CDR1 as SGHTA and CDR2 as FQGNSA. This CDR3 region has 14 residues. Trimming shortened V by 5 bases and J by 6 bases, and 15 bases separated the two germline ends. The CDR3 reads CASSHSGLGDTQYF. The CDR3 region has the DNA TGTGCCAGCAGCCATAGCGGCCTCGGGGATACGCAGTATTTT.

The chain carries TRBV20-1 and TRBJ2-7, with TRBD1 matching over 9 bases. The CDR3 totals 13 residues. Germline CDR1 DFQATT, CDR2 SNEGSKA (reference sequence). With 6 bases clipped from V and 2 bases from J, the junction kept 5 bases outside the gene matches. DNA for the CDR3: TGCAGTGCCCCCGGGACAGGGCCCTACGAGCAGTACTTC. Amino acids: CSAPGTGPYEQYF.

With respect to this clonotype: A junction end diverges from the germline sequence, so it may reflect a read error. This sequence joins TRBV3-1 and TRBJ1-1; TRBD1 agrees at 8 bases. The germline V gene has CDR1 LGHDT and CDR2 YNNKEL (reference sequence). The CDR3 extends over 14 amino acids. The CDR3 reads CASRQADRATEAFF. CDR3 bases: TGTGCCAGCAGGCAAGCGGACAGGGCCACTGAAGCTTTCTTT.

The table lists this clonotype with many counts. The chain employs TRBV29-1 and TRBJ2-1; 8 positions match TRBD2. V shed 4 bases, J shed 7 bases, and the junction held 6 bases outside the gene matches. The CDR3 is 13 amino acids. Looked up from germline, CDR1 is SQVTM and CDR2 is ANQGSEA. The CDR3 DNA follows: TGCAGCGTTGGTAGACTAGCGAGTAATGAGCAGTTCTTC. It codes for CSVGRLASNEQFF.

This clonotype was observed a handful of times. J is TRBJ2-7 and V is TRBV21-1; TRBD2 is the table's D call and was not checked against the DNA. TRBV21-1 is a known pseudogene. The CDR3 spans 13 residues. In DNA, the CDR3 is TGTGCCAGCAGCAAGGAGGGAGCATACGAGCAGTACGTC. Translated: CASSKEGAYEQYV.

In this sample, this clonotype turned up a few times. V and J are TRBV6-5 and TRBJ2-5; D possibly corresponds to TRBD2 (5 bases). The CDR3 is 14 amino acids. V lost 2 bases and J lost 0, with 7 bases in between. Germline CDR1 is MNHEY and CDR2 is SVGAGI. The CDR3 here is CASSYRGNQETQYF. Here the CDR3 DNA reads TGTGCCAGCAGTTACCGGGGTAACCAAGAGACCCAGTACTTC.

This clonotype was recorded once. This rearrangement joins TRBV6-1 to TRBJ2-3; weak D call: TRBD1 (6 bases). The germline V gene encodes CDR1 MNHNS and CDR2 SASEGT. The CDR3 loop spans 14 amino acids. V was trimmed by 5 bases and J by 2 bases, leaving 11 bases between them. Here the CDR3 reads CASSTNRATDTQYF. The CDR3, as DNA: TGTGCCAGCAGTACGAACAGGGCCACAGATACGCAGTATTTT.

This clonotype was observed a few times. The V and J genes are TRBV13 and TRBJ2-1; 8 nucleotides match TRBD1. J gave up 9 bases and V 5 bases, and 15 bases lay outside the gene matches. The length of the CDR3 is 16 residues. From germline, CDR1 is PRHDT and CDR2 FYEKMQ (reference sequence). CDR3 DNA: TGTGCCAGCAGCCCGGGACAGGCGGGTTCGAGGGGTGAGCAGTTCTTC. Residues: CASSPGQAGSRGEQFF. Looking up the rest from reference TRBV13 and TRBJ2-1 gives the full variable domain: AAGVIQSPRHLIKEKRETATLKCYPIPRHDTVYWYQQGPGQDPQFLISFYEKMQSDKGSIPDRFSAQQFSDYHSELNMSSLELGDSALYFCASSPGQAGSRGEQFFGPGTRLTVL.

The chain joins TRBV11-2 to TRBJ2-6; weak D call: TRBD2 (6 bases). V was cut by 8 bases and J by 1 base, with 21 bases left in between. The germline V gene encodes CDR1 SGHAT and CDR2 FQNNGV. The CDR3 spans 18 residues. The CDR3 nucleotides read TGTGCCAGCCTAAACGGCGTTAGCGGTAATTCTGGGGCCAACGTCCTGACTTTC. Its translation: CASLNGVSGNSGANVLTF.

There are many counts of this clonotype. The V call is TRBV7-3, the J call TRBJ2-1; 8 bases map to TRBD2. CDR1 is SGHTA, CDR2 FQGTGA, per germline. The CDR3 length is 17 residues. Trimming at V came to 1 base and at J to 4 bases, leaving 9 bases not matched to a gene. CDR3: CASSLSVSGGGYNEQFF. The CDR3 coding sequence is TGTGCCAGCAGCTTAAGCGTCAGCGGGGGTGGTTACAATGAGCAGTTCTTC. Using reference TRBV7-3 and TRBJ2-1 for the parts outside the CDR3, the full variable domain is GAGVSQTPSNKVTEKGKYVELRCDPISGHTALYWYRQSLGQGPEFLIYFQGTGAADDSGLPNDRFFAVRPEGSVSTLKIQRTERGDSAVYLCASSLSVSGGGYNEQFFGPGTRLTVL.

In its sample, this clonotype was seen many times. The chain links TRBV29-1 to TRBJ1-1; D is unresolved. The CDR3 sequence is 11 residues long. CDR1 and CDR2 (germline): SQVTM, ANQGSEA. The germline V and J ends were trimmed by 3 bases and 8 bases, with 10 bases remaining between them. CDR3 in amino acids: CSVDWAAEAFF. The CDR3 DNA reads as TGCAGCGTTGATTGGGCGGCCGAAGCTTTCTTT.

The CDR3 loop is CASSLGPTKTYEQYF. The CDR3 region has the DNA TGTGCCAGCAGCTTGGGACCAACTAAAACCTACGAGCAGTACTTC. J is TRBJ2-7 and V is TRBV7-3; the D call may be TRBD1 or TRBD2 (5 bases each). The CDR3 runs to 15 residues. The germline V gene encodes CDR1 SGHTA and CDR2 FQGTGA. Trimming took 3 bases from V and 2 from J, leaving 14 bases between them.

This clonotype appeared a single time. The J gene is TRBJ2-2, the V gene TRBV4-1; 11 bases are shared with TRBD2. The ends lost 4 bases at V and 3 bases at J; junction bases unmatched: 4. The CDR3 sequence is 16 residues long. Germline CDR1 reads MGHRA; CDR2 reads YSYEKL. Here the CDR3 DNA reads TGCGCCAGCAGCCGGGTTAGCGGGGGGGACACCGGGGAGCTGTTTTTT. Protein product: CASSRVSGGDTGELFF.

This clonotype was detected a few times. The rearrangement joins TRBV25-1 to TRBJ2-7; no definite D call. V gave up 4 bases and J gave up 5 bases, with 6 bases separating them. The CDR3 runs 11 residues. Per germline, CDR1 MGHDK and CDR2 SYGVNS. CDR3 region: CASSVGNEQYF. DNA of the CDR3: TGTGCCAGCAGTGTTGGAAACGAGCAGTACTTC.

This clonotype was counted once. This chain links TRBV6-1 with TRBJ1-5; 9 nucleotides match TRBD1. This CDR3 is 15 amino acids long. CDR1 MNHNS and CDR2 SASEGT come from the germline V gene. J lost 2 bases, V lost 6 bases, and 5 bases had no gene match. The CDR3 nucleotides read TGTGCCAGCAGGGAGGACAGGGGAGGCAATCAGCCCCAGCATTTT. Its translation is CASREDRGGNQPQHF.